The 30 T cell receptor beta chains listed next were all sequenced from one sample in a study of blood T cell repertoires in COVID-19. Data came from immunoSEQ multiplex PCR; TCRdb stores just in-frame clones and leaves some out. The sample contains fewer than 100,000 clones, more than 80% of which appear only once. Sequenced material: peripheral blood. These receptors came from an elderly woman with acute or convalescent COVID-19.

This clone was observed a handful of times. The chain links TRBV4-1 to TRBJ1-4; D gene ambiguous. This CDR3 spans 16 amino acids. Trimming stripped 1 base from V and 5 bases from J, with 14 bases between. The V gene's germline CDR1 is MGHRA and CDR2 YSYEKL. CDR3 DNA sequence: TGCGCCAGCAGCCAAGCGGTCACCACCTCAAATGAAAAACTGTTTTTT. It codes for CASSQAVTTSNEKLFF.

The V gene is TRBV2, the J gene TRBJ1-2; perhaps TRBD1 as D (6 bases). The CDR3 is made up of 15 amino acids. Trimming shortened V by 5 bases and J by 0 bases, and 13 bases separated the two germline ends. Germline V gene data show CDR1 as SNHLY and CDR2 as FYNNEI. The CDR3 nucleotides are TGTGCCAGCAGTCCCGGGACACGAGCTAACTATGGCTACACCTTC. It encodes CASSPGTRANYGYTF.

This chain connects TRBV5-8 to TRBJ1-1; TRBD1 aligns across 8 bases. Looked up from germline, CDR1 is SGHTS and CDR2 is YDEGEE. The CDR3 is 13 residues long. J gave up 10 bases and V 1 base, and 6 bases lay outside the gene matches. The CDR3 reads CASSLRQGRGAFF. CDR3 DNA sequence: TGTGCCAGCAGCTTGCGACAGGGGAGGGGAGCTTTCTTT.

CDR3 DNA sequence: TGTGCCAGCAGTTATCACTCGGGCTACACCTTC. It is translated as CASSYHSGYTF. The chain joins TRBV6-2 or TRBV6-3 to TRBJ1-2; D unresolved. This CDR3 has 11 amino acids. V shed 3 bases and J shed 8 bases, with 7 bases lying between them. Germline CDR1 and CDR2: MNHEY and SVGEGT.

This clone has more than one count but fewer than ten. The chain recombines TRBV9 with TRBJ2-5; D is unclear. Between the trimmed V and J ends, which lost 7 bases and 1 base, there was a span of 14 bases. Looked up from germline, CDR1 is SGDLS and CDR2 is YYNGEE. The CDR3 sequence is 14 residues long. The CDR3 DNA follows: TGTGCCAGCTCCTACGGTAGTTCCCAAGAGACCCAGTACTTC. Translation gives CASSYGSSQETQYF. The full variable domain, in which reference TRBV9 and TRBJ2-5 provide the parts outside the CDR3, is DSGVTQTPKHLITATGQRVTLRCSPRSGDLSVYWYQQSLDQGLQFLIQYYNGEERAKGNILERFSAQQFPDLHSELNLSSLELGDSALYFCASSYGSSQETQYFGPGTRLLVL.

This chain uses TRBV19 with TRBJ1-6; TRBD1 aligns across 8 bases. The ends lost 5 bases at V and 3 bases at J; junction bases unmatched: 9. The length of the CDR3 is 17 residues. Germline V gives CDR1 LNHDA, CDR2 SQIVND (reference sequence). This chain's CDR3 is CASSLDRGSGYNSPLHF. The CDR3 region has the DNA TGTGCCAGTAGTCTCGACAGGGGATCTGGCTATAATTCACCCCTCCACTTT. Variable domain in full (rest from reference TRBV19 and TRBJ1-6): DGGITQSPKYLFRKEGQNVTLSCEQNLNHDAMYWYRQDPGQGLRLIYYSQIVNDFQKGDIAEGYSVSREKKESFPLTVTSAQKNPTAFYLCASSLDRGSGYNSPLHFGNGTRLTVT.

The rearrangement uses TRBV6-6 and TRBJ2-2; 7 bases are a match to TRBD1. Germline CDR1 is MNHNY and CDR2 is SVGAGI (reference sequence). With 6 bases clipped from V and 6 bases from J, the junction kept 1 base outside the gene matches. This CDR3 is built from 12 residues. This chain's CDR3 is CASRQGAGELFF. The CDR3 region has the DNA TGTGCCAGCAGGCAGGGGGCCGGGGAGCTGTTTTTT.

The V gene is TRBV5-1, the J gene TRBJ2-2; TRBD1 matches at 7 bases. The CDR3 runs 15 residues. V lost 4 bases and J lost 0; bases outside the gene matches: 3. CDR1 and CDR2 (germline): SGHRS, YFSETQ. This CDR3 reads CASSIGTANTGELFF. The CDR3, as DNA: TGCGCCAGCAGCATCGGGACAGCGAACACCGGGGAGCTGTTTTTT.

The chain is built from TRBV5-4 and TRBJ2-1; 16 nucleotides agree with TRBD2. Germline CDR1 reads SGHNT; CDR2 reads YYREEE (reference sequence). J lost 4 bases, V lost 4 bases, and 2 bases had no gene match. This CDR3 contains 16 residues. The CDR3 here is CASSPGLAGGYNEQFF. The CDR3 DNA follows: TGTGCCAGCAGCCCGGGACTAGCGGGGGGGTACAATGAGCAGTTCTTC. The variable domain in full, with the rest retrieved from reference TRBV5-4 and TRBJ2-1, is ETGVTQSPTHLIKTRGQQVTLRCSSQSGHNTVSWYQQALGQGPQFIFQYYREEENGRGNFPPRFSGLQFPNYSSELNVNALELDDSALYLCASSPGLAGGYNEQFFGPGTRLTVL.

The V gene is TRBV6-5, the J gene TRBJ2-5; perhaps TRBD2 as D (5 bases). CDR1 and CDR2 from the germline V gene are MNHEY and SVGAGI. There are 15 residues in the CDR3. The germline V and J ends were trimmed by 0 bases and 4 bases, with 12 bases remaining between them. The CDR3 DNA sequence: TGTGCCAGCAGTTACTCGTACGGGATCGGAGAGACCCAGTACTTC. This encodes CASSYSYGIGETQYF.

The V gene is TRBV29-1, the J gene TRBJ2-4, with 13 positions matching TRBD2. Trimming removed 7 bases from V and 7 bases from J; junction bases left unmatched: 7. CDR1 is SQVTM and CDR2 is ANQGSEA in the germline V gene. CDR3 length equals 14 residues. The CDR3 nucleotides read TGCAGCGGAAGACTAGCGGGAGGAGGCAACATTCAGTACTTC. It yields the protein CSGRLAGGGNIQYF.

This clone was seen only a few times. The rearrangement links TRBV19 to TRBJ2-5, with 8 bases lining up with TRBD2. The CDR3 runs 15 residues. The J segment lost 2 bases and the V segment lost 4 bases, leaving 6 bases of the junction unmatched. CDR1 and CDR2 from the germline V gene are LNHDA and SQIVND (reference sequence). Here the CDR3 reads CASSRRGGRQETQYF. The CDR3 nucleotides are TGTGCCAGTAGTAGAAGGGGCGGGAGGCAAGAGACCCAGTACTTC.

The chain links TRBV5-1 to TRBJ2-3; 7 bases are a match to TRBD2. Germline lookup yields CDR1 SGHRS and CDR2 YFSETQ. The CDR3 is made up of 15 amino acids. Trimming removed 7 bases from V and 1 base from J; junction bases left unmatched: 9. CDR3 residues: CASSRLATGTDTQYF. DNA for the CDR3: TGCGCCAGCTCCCGACTAGCAACGGGCACAGATACGCAGTATTTT.

The V and J genes are TRBV7-2 and TRBJ2-7; tentative D call: TRBD1 (5 bases). The V gene lost 5 bases and the J gene lost 3 bases, with 17 bases spanning the gap. Germline V gene sequence: CDR1 SGHTA, CDR2 FQGNSA. CDR3 length: 15 residues. The CDR3 DNA reads as TGTGCCAGCAGCCGCCCTTTCACAGGATACTACGAGCAGTACTTC. It translates to CASSRPFTGYYEQYF.

The chain carries TRBV19 and TRBJ2-5; maybe TRBD2 (6 bases). Trimming cost V 4 bases and J 1 base, with 10 bases left between them. CDR3 length equals 14 residues. Germline assignment: CDR1 LNHDA and CDR2 SQIVND (reference sequence). Here the CDR3 DNA reads TGTGCCAGTAGTAGAGTAGCGGCCCAAGAGACCCAGTACTTC. The encoded protein is CASSRVAAQETQYF.

CDR3 sequence (DNA): TGTGCCAGCAGCCATCTTGGAGACACCGGGGAGCTGTTTTTT. Its protein product is CASSHLGDTGELFF. J is TRBJ2-2 and V is TRBV3-1 (or the pseudogene TRBV3-2); D not resolved. Germline loops: CDR1 LGHDT, CDR2 YNNKEL (reference sequence). Trimming left V 3 bases short and J 3 bases short, with 8 bases between. The CDR3 runs 14 residues.

This chain joins TRBV7-2 and TRBJ1-6; 8 bases match TRBD1. Trimming took 3 bases from V and 10 from J; bases not matched to a gene: 5. The length of the CDR3 is 14 residues. Germline V lookup: CDR1 SGHTA, CDR2 FQGNSA. The CDR3: CASSFGQGGSPLHF. The CDR3 region has the DNA TGTGCCAGCAGCTTCGGACAGGGCGGATCACCCCTCCACTTT.

The V call is TRBV7-9, the J call TRBJ2-2, with D perhaps matching TRBD2 (6 bases). From germline, CDR1 is SEHNR and CDR2 FQNEAQ (reference sequence). V was trimmed by 5 bases and J by 3 bases, leaving 13 bases between them. The CDR3 length is 15 residues. CDR3 bases: TGTGCCAGCAGCCGGGGACTGCTAGACACCGGGGAGCTGTTTTTT. Translating it yields CASSRGLLDTGELFF.

The rearrangement links TRBV10-3 to TRBJ2-5; 7 bases fit TRBD1. The CDR3 is made up of 14 amino acids. V shed 8 bases, J shed 2 bases, and the junction held 8 bases outside the gene matches. Germline assignment: CDR1 ENHRY and CDR2 SYGVKD. As DNA, the CDR3 is TGTGCCATCTCCCCGGGACAGCAGCAAGAGACCCAGTACTTC. Amino acids: CAISPGQQQETQYF.

The chain carries TRBV28 and TRBJ1-1; tentatively, D is TRBD1 (6 bases). Germline loops: CDR1 MDHEN, CDR2 SYDVKM. The V end lost 6 bases, the J end lost 4 bases, and 15 bases lay between the germline ends. The CDR3 has 14 amino acids. The chain's CDR3 is CASSYRAKSTEAFF. The CDR3 DNA sequence: TGTGCCAGCAGCTACAGGGCGAAGAGCACTGAAGCTTTCTTT. Filled out from reference TRBV28 and TRBJ1-1, the complete variable domain reads DVKVTQSSRYLVKRTGEKVFLECVQDMDHENMFWYRQDPGLGLRLIYFSYDVKMKEKGDIPEGYSVSREKKERFSLILESASTNQTSMYLCASSYRAKSTEAFFGQGTRLTVV.

The V gene is TRBV5-4, the J gene TRBJ2-1; 8 bases agree with TRBD2. This CDR3 contains 14 residues. CDR1 and CDR2 from the germline V gene are SGHNT and YYREEE (reference sequence). With 4 bases clipped from V and 9 bases from J, the junction kept 9 bases outside the gene matches. CDR3 residues: CASSAPREESEQFF. As DNA, the CDR3 is TGTGCCAGCAGCGCCCCGCGGGAGGAGAGTGAGCAGTTCTTC.

The V call is TRBV7-2, the J call TRBJ2-7; D unresolved. This CDR3 is built from 15 residues. V lost 0 bases and J 2 bases, leaving 11 bases between the germline ends. Germline CDR1 and CDR2: SGHTA and FQGNSA. The CDR3 reads CASSLAEVATYEQYF. CDR3 DNA: TGTGCCAGCAGCTTAGCGGAAGTAGCCACCTACGAGCAGTACTTC.

The chain is built from TRBV2 and TRBJ1-1, with 8 bases fitting TRBD1. Trimming cost V 6 bases and J 0 bases; bases outside gene matches: 3. Germline V gene lookup returns CDR1 SNHLY and CDR2 FYNNEI. This CDR3 contains 14 residues. CDR3 in amino acids: CASRGQGMNTEAFF. CDR3 bases: TGTGCCAGCAGAGGACAGGGAATGAACACTGAAGCTTTCTTT.

This rearrangement joins TRBV28 to TRBJ1-5; D is uncertain. Trimming pared 1 base from V and 7 bases from J, leaving 11 bases between. Germline lookup yields CDR1 MDHEN and CDR2 SYDVKM. This CDR3 region has 14 residues. The CDR3 DNA reads as TGTGCCAGCAGTTTATCCCGGGTTGGACAGCCCCAGCATTTT. The encoded protein is CASSLSRVGQPQHF.

The sample holds one count of this clone. V is TRBV6-6 and J is TRBJ1-2; tentative D call: TRBD1 (5 bases). The CDR3 runs 15 residues. Trimming removed 2 bases from V and 4 bases from J, with 14 bases in between. Germline CDR1 is MNHNY and CDR2 is SVGAGI (reference sequence). CDR3 nucleotide sequence: TGTGCCAGCAGTTACATGCCAGGGAACGCCTATGGCTACACCTTC. It specifies CASSYMPGNAYGYTF.

The J gene is TRBJ1-1, the V gene TRBV9; perhaps TRBD1 as D (5 bases). V lost 3 bases and J lost 4, with 16 bases in between. Germline CDR1 SGDLS, CDR2 YYNGEE. The CDR3 runs 15 residues. The CDR3 protein is CASSENGGGLTEAFF. The CDR3 region has the DNA TGTGCCAGCAGCGAGAACGGGGGAGGGCTCACTGAAGCTTTCTTT.

CDR3 bases: TGTGCCAGTAGTATTGGGGCTAGGAGCTACGAGCAGTACTTC. Translating gives CASSIGARSYEQYF. The V gene is TRBV19, the J gene TRBJ2-7; D might be TRBD1 (5 bases). The CDR3 is 14 amino acids. Germline loops: CDR1 LNHDA, CDR2 SQIVND (reference sequence). V was pared by 3 bases and J by 3 bases, with 12 bases between. Full variable domain (rest looked up from reference TRBV19 and TRBJ2-7): DGGITQSPKYLFRKEGQNVTLSCEQNLNHDAMYWYRQDPGQGLRLIYYSQIVNDFQKGDIAEGYSVSREKKESFPLTVTSAQKNPTAFYLCASSIGARSYEQYFGPGTRLTVT.

The chain combines TRBV2 with TRBJ1-2; D not resolved. Germline assignment: CDR1 SNHLY and CDR2 FYNNEI. Trimming cost V 7 bases and J 4 bases, with 16 bases left between them. CDR3 length: 14 residues. CDR3 protein: CASTALQTSYGYTF. The CDR3 DNA is TGTGCCAGCACGGCTTTACAGACCTCCTATGGCTACACCTTC.

J is TRBJ1-5 and V is TRBV7-9; D possibly corresponds to TRBD1 (6 bases). This CDR3 comprises 15 residues. Trimming took off 5 bases at V and 3 bases at J, with 14 bases between the two ends. CDR1 and CDR2 (germline): SEHNR, FQNEAQ (reference sequence). CDR3 residues: CASSPRGGPNQPQHF. The CDR3, as DNA: TGTGCCAGCAGCCCAAGGGGGGGGCCCAATCAGCCCCAGCATTTT.

The V gene is TRBV5-4, the J gene TRBJ2-5, with a weak D call TRBD1 (6 bases). V lost 3 bases to trimming and J lost 0 bases, with 12 bases between them. Per germline, CDR1 SGHNT and CDR2 YYREEE (reference sequence). The length of the CDR3 is 15 residues. The CDR3 sequence: CASSYPTGYQETQYF. The CDR3 DNA follows: TGTGCCAGCAGCTACCCGACAGGATACCAAGAGACCCAGTACTTC. Looking up the rest from reference TRBV5-4 and TRBJ2-5 gives the full variable domain: ETGVTQSPTHLIKTRGQQVTLRCSSQSGHNTVSWYQQALGQGPQFIFQYYREEENGRGNFPPRFSGLQFPNYSSELNVNALELDDSALYLCASSYPTGYQETQYFGPGTRLLVL.